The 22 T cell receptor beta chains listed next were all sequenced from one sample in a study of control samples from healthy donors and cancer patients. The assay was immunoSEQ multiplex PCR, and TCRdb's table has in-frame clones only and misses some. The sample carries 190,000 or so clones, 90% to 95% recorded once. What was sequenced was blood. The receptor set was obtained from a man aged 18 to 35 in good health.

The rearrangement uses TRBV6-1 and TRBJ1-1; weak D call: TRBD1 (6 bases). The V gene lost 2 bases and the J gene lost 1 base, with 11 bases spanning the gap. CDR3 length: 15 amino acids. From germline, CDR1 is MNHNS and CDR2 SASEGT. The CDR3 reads CASSESWGRNTEAFF. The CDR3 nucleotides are TGTGCCAGCAGTGAATCTTGGGGGCGGAACACTGAAGCTTTCTTT.

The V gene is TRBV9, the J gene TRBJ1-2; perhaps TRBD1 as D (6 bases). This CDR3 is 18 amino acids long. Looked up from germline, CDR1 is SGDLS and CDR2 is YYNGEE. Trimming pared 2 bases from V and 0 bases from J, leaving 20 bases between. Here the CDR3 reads CASSVGGAQIGTNYGYTF. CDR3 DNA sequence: TGTGCCAGCAGCGTGGGGGGGGCACAGATTGGAACTAACTATGGCTACACCTTC.

The CDR3 region has the DNA TGTGCCAGCTCACGGGCAGGGGGATATAGCAATCAGCCCCAGCATTTT. Its translation: CASSRAGGYSNQPQHF. V and J are TRBV18 and TRBJ1-5; TRBD1 matches 7 bases. The CDR3 totals 16 residues. Germline V gives CDR1 KGHSH, CDR2 LQKENI. V dropped 4 bases and J dropped 0; count of bases not matched to a gene: 6.

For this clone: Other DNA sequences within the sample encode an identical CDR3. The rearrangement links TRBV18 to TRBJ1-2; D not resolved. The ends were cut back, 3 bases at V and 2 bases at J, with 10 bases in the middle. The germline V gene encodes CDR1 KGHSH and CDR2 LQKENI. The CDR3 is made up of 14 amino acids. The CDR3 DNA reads TGTGCCAGCTCACCCTATAGGGAAAACTATGGCTACACCTTC. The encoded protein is CASSPYRENYGYTF. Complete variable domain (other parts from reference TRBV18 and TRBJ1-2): NAGVMQNPRHLVRRRGQEARLRCSPMKGHSHVYWYRQLPEEGLKFMVYLQKENIIDESGMPKERFSAEFPKEGPSILRIQQVVRGDSAAYFCASSPYRENYGYTFGSGTRLTVV.

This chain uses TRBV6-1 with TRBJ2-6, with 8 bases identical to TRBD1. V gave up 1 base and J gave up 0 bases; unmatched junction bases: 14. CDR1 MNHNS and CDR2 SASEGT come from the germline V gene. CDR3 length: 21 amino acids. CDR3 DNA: TGTGCCAGCAGTGAAGGCAGGGGGCGCATAAACCCCATCTCTGGGGCCAACGTCCTGACTTTC. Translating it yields CASSEGRGRINPISGANVLTF.

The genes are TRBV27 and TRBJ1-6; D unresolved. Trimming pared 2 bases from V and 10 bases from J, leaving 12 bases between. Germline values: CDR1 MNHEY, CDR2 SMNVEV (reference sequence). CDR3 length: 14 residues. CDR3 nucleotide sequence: TGTGCCAGCAGTTTAAGTGCCCAAAGGTCACCCCTCCACTTT. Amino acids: CASSLSAQRSPLHF.

CDR3 sequence reads: CASSPPSKAGGEAFF. The CDR3, as DNA: TGTGCCAGCTCACCACCGAGTAAGGCTGGCGGTGAAGCTTTCTTT. The chain carries TRBV18 and TRBJ1-1; the D is unclear. Trimming left V 0 bases short and J 7 bases short, with 15 bases between. CDR3 length equals 15 residues. Germline values: CDR1 KGHSH, CDR2 LQKENI.

For the CDR3, the DNA is TGTGCCAGCAGCAGGGGAGGGACACTCCAAGAGACCCAGTACTTC. The encoded protein is CASSRGGTLQETQYF. The chain recombines TRBV7-7 with TRBJ2-5; a weak D match, TRBD2 (7 bases). The CDR3 loop spans 15 amino acids. CDR1 is SSHAT, CDR2 FNYEAQ, per germline (reference sequence). Trimming stripped 5 bases from V and 1 base from J, with 14 bases between.

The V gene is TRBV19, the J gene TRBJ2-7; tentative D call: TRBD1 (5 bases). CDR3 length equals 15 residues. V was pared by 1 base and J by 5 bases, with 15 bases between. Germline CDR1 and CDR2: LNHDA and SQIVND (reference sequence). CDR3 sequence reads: CASSIVAGRVDEQYF. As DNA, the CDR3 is TGTGCCAGTAGTATAGTGGCAGGCAGGGTCGACGAGCAGTACTTC.

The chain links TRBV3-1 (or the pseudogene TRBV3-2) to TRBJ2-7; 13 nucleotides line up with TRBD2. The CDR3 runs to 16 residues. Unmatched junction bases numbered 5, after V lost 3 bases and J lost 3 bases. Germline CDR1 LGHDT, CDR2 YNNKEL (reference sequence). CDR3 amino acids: CASSHRLAGGHYEQYF. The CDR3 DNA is TGTGCCAGCAGCCACCGACTAGCGGGGGGACACTACGAGCAGTACTTC.

The CDR3, as DNA: TGTGCCAGCAGCGTAGGACAGGGAGCCGGGGAGCTGTTTTTT. This gives the protein CASSVGQGAGELFF. The chain couples TRBV9 to TRBJ2-2, with 7 bases that match TRBD1. CDR3 size: 14 residues. Losses at the gene ends were 0 bases for V and 6 bases for J; bases not matched to a gene: 2. Germline V gene lookup returns CDR1 SGDLS and CDR2 YYNGEE.

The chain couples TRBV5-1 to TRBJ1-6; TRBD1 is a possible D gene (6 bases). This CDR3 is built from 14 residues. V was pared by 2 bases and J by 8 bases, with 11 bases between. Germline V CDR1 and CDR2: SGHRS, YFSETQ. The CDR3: CASSLQGLYSPLHF. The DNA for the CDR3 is TGCGCCAGCAGCTTACAGGGCCTCTATTCACCCCTCCACTTT.

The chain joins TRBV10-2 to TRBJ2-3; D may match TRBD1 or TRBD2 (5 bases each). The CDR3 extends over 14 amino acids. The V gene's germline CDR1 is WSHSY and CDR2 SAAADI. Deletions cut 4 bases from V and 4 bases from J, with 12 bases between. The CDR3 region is CASSVRGYADTQYF. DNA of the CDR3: TGCGCCAGCAGTGTGAGGGGATACGCAGATACGCAGTATTTT.

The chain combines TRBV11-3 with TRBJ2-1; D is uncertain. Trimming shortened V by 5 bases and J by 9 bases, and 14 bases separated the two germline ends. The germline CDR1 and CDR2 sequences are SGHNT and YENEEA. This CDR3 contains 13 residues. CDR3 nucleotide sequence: TGTGCCAGCAGCCTAACCTCAGACGGTGAGCAGTTCTTC. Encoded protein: CASSLTSDGEQFF.

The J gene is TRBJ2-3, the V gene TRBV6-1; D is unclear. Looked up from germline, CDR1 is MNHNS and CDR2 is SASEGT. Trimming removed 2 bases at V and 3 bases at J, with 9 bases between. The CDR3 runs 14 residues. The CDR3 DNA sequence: TGTGCCAGCAGTGAATTGTGGGGAACAGATACGCAGTATTTT. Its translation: CASSELWGTDTQYF.

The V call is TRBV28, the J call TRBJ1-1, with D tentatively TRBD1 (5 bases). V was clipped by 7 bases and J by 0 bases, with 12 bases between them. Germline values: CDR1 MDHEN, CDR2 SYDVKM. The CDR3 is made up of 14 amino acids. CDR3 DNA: TGTGCCAGCACCTATTCGGGGGTGAACACTGAAGCTTTCTTT. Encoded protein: CASTYSGVNTEAFF.

CDR3 region: CASKDRGGGSGANVLTF. CDR3 in DNA: TGTGCCAGCAAGGACCGTGGGGGGGGCTCTGGGGCCAACGTCCTGACTTTC. The rearrangement joins TRBV2 to TRBJ2-6; 7 positions agree with TRBD2. The CDR3 consists of 17 residues. In germline, CDR1 is SNHLY, CDR2 FYNNEI. V lost 7 bases, J lost 0 bases, and 9 bases stayed unmatched.

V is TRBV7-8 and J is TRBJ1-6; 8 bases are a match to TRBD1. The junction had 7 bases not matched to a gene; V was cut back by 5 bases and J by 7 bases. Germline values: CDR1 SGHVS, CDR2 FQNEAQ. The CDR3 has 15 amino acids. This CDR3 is CASSARGQNNSPLHF. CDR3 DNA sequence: TGTGCCAGCAGCGCCAGGGGGCAGAACAATTCACCCCTCCACTTT. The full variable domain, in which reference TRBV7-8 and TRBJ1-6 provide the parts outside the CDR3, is GAGVSQSPRYKVAKRGQDVALRCDPISGHVSLFWYQQALGQGPEFLTYFQNEAQLDKSGLPSDRFFAERPEGSVSTLKIQRTQQEDSAVYLCASSARGQNNSPLHFGNGTRLTVT.

The CDR3 protein is CATSRGGGQSFGELFF. The CDR3 nucleotides read TGTGCCACCAGCAGAGGGGGCGGGCAAAGTTTCGGGGAGCTGTTTTTT. The chain combines TRBV15 with TRBJ2-2; TRBD1 or TRBD2 may be the D gene (5 bases each). V lost 1 base to trimming and J lost 7 bases, with 16 bases between them. Germline V gene lookup returns CDR1 LNHNV and CDR2 YYDKDF (reference sequence). This CDR3 has 16 amino acids.

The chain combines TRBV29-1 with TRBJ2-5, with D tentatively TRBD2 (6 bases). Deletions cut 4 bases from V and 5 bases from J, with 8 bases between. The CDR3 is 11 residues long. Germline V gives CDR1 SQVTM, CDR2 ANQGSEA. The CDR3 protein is CSVGRGETQYF. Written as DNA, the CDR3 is TGCAGCGTTGGGAGGGGCGAGACCCAGTACTTC.

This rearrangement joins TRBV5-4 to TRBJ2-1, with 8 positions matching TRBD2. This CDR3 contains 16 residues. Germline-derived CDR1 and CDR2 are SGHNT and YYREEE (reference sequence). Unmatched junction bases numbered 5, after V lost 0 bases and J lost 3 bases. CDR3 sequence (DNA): TGTGCCAGCAGCTTGGGGAGCGGGGGATTCTACAATGAGCAGTTCTTC. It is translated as CASSLGSGGFYNEQFF. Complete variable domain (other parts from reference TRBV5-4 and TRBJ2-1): ETGVTQSPTHLIKTRGQQVTLRCSSQSGHNTVSWYQQALGQGPQFIFQYYREEENGRGNFPPRFSGLQFPNYSSELNVNALELDDSALYLCASSLGSGGFYNEQFFGPGTRLTVL.

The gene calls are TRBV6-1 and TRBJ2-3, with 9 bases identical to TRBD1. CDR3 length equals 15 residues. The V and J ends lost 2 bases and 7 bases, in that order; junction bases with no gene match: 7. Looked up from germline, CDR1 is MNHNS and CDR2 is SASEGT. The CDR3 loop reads CASSEPGQGSNTQYF. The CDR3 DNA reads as TGTGCCAGCAGTGAACCGGGACAGGGTTCCAATACGCAGTATTTT.